Sequencing of this T cell receptor (beta chain) was carried out in a study of Graves' ophthalmopathy and Graves' hyperthyroidism. Study-wide background: Peripheral blood sampling preceded any treatment and occurred at initial diagnosis. Study-level points and caveats: In blood appeared most of the expanded thyroid clonotypes whose frequency exceeded 0.001.

The CDR3 extends over 18 amino acids. Germline-derived CDR1 and CDR2 are PRHDT and FYEKMQ (reference sequence). V shed 4 bases and J 0 bases; nucleotides not matched to a gene: 7. RNA transcripts were the source from which TCR beta CDR3 regions were amplified. First-round RT-PCR used HTBI primers; second-round multiplex PCR followed. TCRdb recomputed calls from the multiplex PCR reads with MiXCR, one row per CDR3 protein. The table has 680,000 or so distinct CDR3 sequences, about 20% seen once. Hyperthyroidism was considered stable when no ophthalmopathy appeared within 18 months of follow-up. PBMCs originated in roughly 10 ml of fresh peripheral blood. This clonotype was counted between two and nine times. Antigen unknown.

V is TRBV13 and J is TRBJ2-7, with 15 bases lining up with TRBD2. This clonotype was obtained from a woman between 18 and 29 years old with stable Graves' hyperthyroidism. Some clones in this sample may be carry-over from other donors' samples. Sequencing was done on a sample of peripheral blood. The CDR3 here is CASSSRTSGRDNSYEQYF. The CDR3 coding sequence is TGTGCCAGCAGCTCTAGGACTAGCGGGAGGGATAACTCCTACGAGCAGTACTTC.